Listed here are 27 T cell receptor beta chains from one sample, sequenced in a study of low-dose radiotherapy and immunotherapy resistance in tumors. As to time point: before trial treatment. Primers used for first-strand cDNA, a TRAV- and TRBV-specific set, covered both alpha and beta chains. PCR amplification of the TCRs was performed with Phusion for 20 PCR cycles, and it relied on a constant-region primer together with a V-primer adapter. Via MiXCR, TCRdb re-called the reads, giving one row per CDR3 protein. Of some 88,000 distinct CDR3 sequences in the sample, roughly a tenth were seen once. The sample here was PBMCs, taken before treatment. The receptor source for this set is a male donor with prostate cancer.

This clonotype occurred many times. This chain connects TRBV5-6 to TRBJ2-7; 8 bases map to TRBD2. Germline CDR1 is SGHDT and CDR2 is YYEEEE. The CDR3 sequence is 14 residues long. Trimming at V came to 0 bases and at J to 5 bases, leaving 4 bases not matched to a gene. This chain's CDR3 is CASSLAGGPNEQYF. The CDR3 DNA follows: TGTGCCAGCAGCTTGGCGGGAGGGCCTAACGAGCAGTACTTC.

The sample holds many counts of this clonotype. The CDR3 DNA follows: TGCGCCAGCAGCCAAGAGTGGGGGGGGAACACCGGGGAGCTGTTTTTT. Amino acid sequence: CASSQEWGGNTGELFF. This chain uses TRBV4-3 with TRBJ2-2; 7 bases agree with TRBD2. J lost 1 base, V lost 0 bases, and 2 bases had no gene match. CDR1 is LGHNA, CDR2 YSLEER, per germline. CDR3 length: 16 residues.

This chain joins TRBV27 and TRBJ2-1; 8 bases map to TRBD2. V was pared by 3 bases and J by 9 bases, with 10 bases of the junction left unmatched. The CDR3 has 15 residues. CDR1 and CDR2 from the germline V gene are MNHEY and SMNVEV (reference sequence). CDR3 bases: TGTGCCAGCAGTTTGATAGCGGGACCCCAGGGTGAGCAGTTCTTC. Protein: CASSLIAGPQGEQFF.

This clonotype was seen at least ten times. The chain employs TRBV28 and TRBJ2-1; the match to TRBD2 covers 10 bases. The CDR3 runs to 15 residues. Germline V CDR1 and CDR2: MDHEN, SYDVKM. The V and J ends lost 6 bases and 2 bases, in that order; junction bases with no gene match: 4. The CDR3 DNA is TGTGCCAGCAGGGAGGGACTAGCGACCTACAATGAGCAGTTCTTC. Translating it yields CASREGLATYNEQFF.

Many counts were recorded for this clonotype. The CDR3 region is CASSLGGLAGAGELFF. The CDR3 bases are TGCGCCAGCAGCCTAGGGGGACTAGCGGGAGCGGGGGAGCTGTTTTTT. J is TRBJ2-2 and V is TRBV4-3; 14 bases match TRBD2. CDR1 LGHNA and CDR2 YSLEER come from the germline V gene. V dropped 4 bases and J dropped 8; count of bases not matched to a gene: 6. The CDR3 runs to 16 residues.

This clonotype was seen ten or more times. The J gene is TRBJ2-1, the V gene TRBV14; D is unresolved. This CDR3 contains 11 residues. V lost 4 bases, J lost 4 bases, and 2 bases lay in between. Germline CDR1 SGHDN, CDR2 FVKESK. CDR3 coding DNA: TGTGCCAGCAGCCGGTACAATGAGCAGTTCTTC. Amino acids: CASSRYNEQFF.

This clonotype was counted at least ten times. The chain uses TRBV2 and TRBJ1-5; D call uncertain. The germline V gene encodes CDR1 SNHLY and CDR2 FYNNEI. The CDR3 is 13 residues long. Trimming pared 6 bases from V and 5 bases from J, leaving 11 bases between. CDR3 in amino acids: CASRLIADQPQHF. CDR3 DNA: TGTGCCAGCAGACTCATAGCGGATCAGCCCCAGCATTTT. Full variable domain (outside the CDR3, taken from reference TRBV2 and TRBJ1-5): EPEVTQTPSHQVTQMGQEVILRCVPISNHLYFYWYRQILGQKVEFLVSFYNNEISEKSEIFDDQFSVERPDGSNFTLKIRSTKLEDSAMYFCASRLIADQPQHFGDGTRLSIL.

This clonotype has at least ten counts. The V gene is TRBV28, the J gene TRBJ1-2; D ambiguous. The V and J ends lost 2 bases and 6 bases respectively, with 10 bases between them. From germline, CDR1 is MDHEN and CDR2 SYDVKM. This CDR3 contains 13 residues. CDR3 region: CASSLPVAHGYTF. The DNA for the CDR3 is TGTGCCAGCAGTTTACCAGTCGCACATGGCTACACCTTC.

Many counts were recorded for this clonotype. This sequence joins TRBV27 and TRBJ1-1; 12 bases match TRBD1. This CDR3 has 15 residues. The germline CDR1 and CDR2 sequences are MNHEY and SMNVEV (reference sequence). J lost 3 bases, V lost 5 bases, and 4 bases had no gene match. The CDR3 DNA reads TGTGCCAGCAGTCCGGGACAGGGGGCTTACACTGAAGCTTTCTTT. It specifies CASSPGQGAYTEAFF.

This clonotype appeared many times. The chain recombines TRBV7-2 with TRBJ1-2; D unclear. The CDR3 totals 14 residues. V was clipped by 5 bases and J by 10 bases, with 20 bases between them. Germline values: CDR1 SGHTA, CDR2 FQGNSA. CDR3 protein: CASSPPGSYGFYTF. The CDR3 nucleotides are TGTGCCAGCAGCCCCCCGGGCTCCTACGGTTTCTACACCTTC.

This clonotype occurred many times. V is TRBV28 and J is TRBJ1-1; the D gene is possibly TRBD1 (5 bases). The CDR3 is made up of 13 amino acids. V lost 3 bases and J lost 1, with 6 bases in between. Germline V gene data show CDR1 as MDHEN and CDR2 as SYDVKM. Written as DNA, the CDR3 is TGTGCCAGCAGTTTGAGGGGGAACACTGAAGCTTTCTTT. It translates to CASSLRGNTEAFF.

This clonotype was recorded at least ten times. The chain employs TRBV28 and TRBJ2-7, with a weak D call TRBD1 (5 bases). Germline V gene sequence: CDR1 MDHEN, CDR2 SYDVKM. The CDR3 has 12 amino acids. V gave up 4 bases and J gave up 7 bases, with 11 bases separating them. CDR3 DNA: TGTGCCAGCAGTTCACAGGTTAGGGAGCAGTACTTC. Its translation is CASSSQVREQYF.

This clonotype appeared many times. The chain employs TRBV27 and TRBJ2-7; TRBD2 matches 8 bases. Germline CDR1 is MNHEY and CDR2 is SMNVEV (reference sequence). The CDR3 is made up of 15 amino acids. Losses at the gene ends were 4 bases for V and 9 bases for J; bases not matched to a gene: 14. The CDR3 region is CASSSAGDSYDGQYF. The CDR3 nucleotides read TGTGCCAGCAGTTCAGCGGGGGACTCCTACGATGGGCAGTACTTC.

About this clonotype: Given a far larger clone just one base away, this is likely a sequencing read error. The genes are TRBV24-1 and TRBJ2-1, with TRBD2 as a possible D gene (6 bases). The CDR3 length is 15 residues. Germline V gives CDR1 KGHDR, CDR2 SFDVKD. The CDR3, as DNA: TGTGCCAGCAGTATACACGGGAGCTCCTACAATGAGCAGTTCTTC. Protein: CASSIHGSSYNEQFF.

There are many counts of this clonotype. This chain uses TRBV7-9 with TRBJ1-5; D unresolved. Trimming removed 4 bases from V and 0 bases from J, with 13 bases in between. The CDR3 sequence is 16 residues long. From germline, CDR1 is SEHNR and CDR2 FQNEAQ (reference sequence). CDR3: CASSSLSWASNQPQHF. CDR3 nucleotides: TGTGCCAGCAGCTCCCTGAGCTGGGCTAGCAATCAGCCCCAGCATTTT.

This clonotype was observed a handful of times. J is TRBJ2-5 and V is TRBV5-6; weak D call: TRBD1 (5 bases). In germline, CDR1 is SGHDT, CDR2 YYEEEE. The CDR3 sequence is 16 residues long. The germline V and J ends were trimmed by 2 bases and 1 base, with 15 bases remaining between them. The CDR3 reads CASSFGPGGAQETQYF. The CDR3, as DNA: TGTGCCAGCAGCTTCGGACCGGGTGGGGCCCAAGAGACCCAGTACTTC.

At least ten counts were recorded for this clonotype. This chain connects TRBV29-1 to TRBJ2-3; D gene ambiguous. There are 14 residues in the CDR3. Per the germline V gene, CDR1 is SQVTM and CDR2 is ANQGSEA. V lost 4 bases to trimming and J lost 2 bases, with 13 bases between them. CDR3 bases: TGCAGCGTTGCTTCCGGGTCGATCACAGATACGCAGTATTTT. It is translated as CSVASGSITDTQYF.

This clonotype was picked up many times. The chain joins TRBV7-3 to TRBJ2-1; D possibly uses TRBD1 or TRBD2 (5 bases each). Germline V CDR1 and CDR2: SGHTA, FQGTGA. Trimming shortened V by 2 bases and J by 8 bases, and 16 bases separated the two germline ends. This CDR3 comprises 15 residues. The CDR3 nucleotides read TGTGCCAGCAGCTTACGCGGGTCCGGGGCGGATGAGCAGTTCTTC. It specifies CASSLRGSGADEQFF.

This clonotype was observed at least ten times. V is TRBV28 and J is TRBJ1-1; D call uncertain. Germline V CDR1 and CDR2: MDHEN, SYDVKM. The V gene lost 6 bases and the J gene lost 11 bases, with 16 bases spanning the gap. The CDR3 is made up of 12 amino acids. CDR3 region: CASSQGRLGAFF. The CDR3 coding sequence is TGTGCCAGCAGCCAAGGGCGACTCGGGGCTTTCTTT.

This clonotype has just a few counts. J is TRBJ2-7 and V is TRBV27; 14 bases are a match to TRBD2. Unmatched junction bases numbered 4, after V lost 5 bases and J lost 4 bases. CDR1 and CDR2 from the germline V gene are MNHEY and SMNVEV (reference sequence). The CDR3 is 15 amino acids. CDR3 residues: CASSNRLAGGYEQYF. The CDR3 DNA is TGTGCCAGCAGTAACCGACTAGCGGGAGGGTACGAGCAGTACTTC.

The gene calls are TRBV27 and TRBJ1-1, with 7 bases aligning to TRBD1. The ends lost 6 bases at V and 7 bases at J; junction bases unmatched: 8. Germline loops: CDR1 MNHEY, CDR2 SMNVEV (reference sequence). CDR3 length: 13 residues. The CDR3, as DNA: TGTGCCAGCAGACCGACAGGGACCGATGAAGCTTTCTTT. Its translation: CASRPTGTDEAFF.

This clonotype was counted many times. The CDR3 loop reads CASSLTGSYEQYF. The CDR3 nucleotides read TGCGCCAGCAGCCTGACGGGCTCCTACGAGCAGTACTTC. The chain uses TRBV4-3 and TRBJ2-7, with no clear D. From germline, CDR1 is LGHNA and CDR2 YSLEER. The V and J ends lost 4 bases and 0 bases respectively, with 7 bases between them. The CDR3 consists of 13 residues.

This clonotype appeared many times. CDR3 DNA sequence: TGCAGCGTTGGAAAAAGTCCGATGAGCACAGATACGCAGTATTTT. Residues: CSVGKSPMSTDTQYF. The J gene is TRBJ2-3, the V gene TRBV29-1; D not resolved. CDR1 SQVTM and CDR2 ANQGSEA come from the germline V gene. This CDR3 comprises 15 residues. Deletions cut 4 bases from V and 0 bases from J, with 14 bases between.

This clonotype was seen many times. The V gene is TRBV7-2, the J gene TRBJ2-3; D ambiguous. Germline V gives CDR1 SGHTA, CDR2 FQGNSA. The V and J ends lost 8 bases and 6 bases respectively, with 12 bases between them. The CDR3 spans 12 residues. The CDR3 reads CASSITRDTQYF. The CDR3 nucleotides are TGTGCCAGCTCTATCACACGGGATACGCAGTATTTT.

This clonotype was recorded at least ten times. This rearrangement joins TRBV5-1 to TRBJ2-2; no firm D call. The CDR3 sequence is 14 residues long. Germline V lookup: CDR1 SGHRS, CDR2 YFSETQ. V was clipped by 0 bases and J by 2 bases, with 5 bases between them. The CDR3 DNA follows: TGCGCCAGCAGCTTGGAGGGCAACACCGGGGAGCTGTTTTTT. Translation: CASSLEGNTGELFF. Combining the CDR3 with reference TRBV5-1 and TRBJ2-2 gives the whole variable domain KAGVTQTPRYLIKTRGQQVTLSCSPISGHRSVSWYQQTPGQGLQFLFEYFSETQRNKGNFPGRFSGRQFSNSRSEMNVSTLELGDSALYLCASSLEGNTGELFFGEGSRLTVL.

This clonotype appeared many times. This chain joins TRBV28 and TRBJ2-2; D remains ambiguous. The CDR3 is 12 residues long. Germline-derived CDR1 and CDR2 are MDHEN and SYDVKM. The V and J ends lost 6 bases and 4 bases respectively, with 6 bases between them. CDR3 sequence: CASRRGTGELFF. The CDR3 DNA sequence: TGTGCCAGCAGGCGAGGCACCGGGGAGCTGTTTTTT.

This clonotype was counted at least ten times. This rearrangement joins TRBV7-2 to TRBJ2-2; D perhaps matches TRBD2 (5 bases). The CDR3 is 16 amino acids. CDR1 SGHTA and CDR2 FQGNSA come from the germline V gene. The V end lost 1 base, the J end lost 4 bases, and 13 bases lay between the germline ends. The CDR3 DNA is TGTGCCAGCAGCTTAGGGAGAACCCGGGGCACCGGGGAGCTGTTTTTT. Translation: CASSLGRTRGTGELFF.